Included here is one T cell receptor (beta chain) sequence, with context. No antigen is known for it. No per-base quality is available; no much larger clone lies one base away. The CDR3 regions of human TCRbeta chains were analyzed by immunosequencing. As for the authors' bioinformatics: Repertoire TCRs were matched against a reference library of SARS-CoV-2-specific TCRs generated with the MIRA antigen-specificity platform. Breadth meant the fraction of unique TCRs that were SARS-CoV-2-associated, whereas depth meant the fraction of total T cells that were SARS-CoV-2-associated. Each spike-specific TCR was assigned to its reactive spike region and to a CD4 or CD8 class using the MIRA data. Log10-transformed breadth and depth values were compared by one-way ANOVA with Sidak's multiple comparisons tests. In TCRdb, the immuneACCESS table is reduced to in-frame sequences with V and J assigned. These tables do not hold every clone; where another copy was compared, an unresolved V gene accounts for under half, and the others remain unexplained. That table is the source of V, J and clone size, and D and trimming were worked out from the DNA. Here the sample has 100,000 to 120,000 clones; around 89% occur a single time. The ten largest clones add up to over 8% of the sample.

This sample was taken from a study of T cell responses to AZD1222 COVID-19 vaccine (TCRdb year 2021). For context, the study as a whole: AZD1222 recipients given second doses at about 4 weeks or at about 12 weeks were pooled, since spike-specific TCR depth and breadth were not found to differ between the two schedules. Trial participants were enrolled into age subgroups of 18-55, 56-69 and 70-plus years, which contained 148, 28 and 57 TCR-sequenced participants, respectively. A total of 233 trial participants underwent TCR sequencing, of whom under 220 had received two doses of AZD1222 and roughly 26 had received two doses of the MenACWY control vaccine. The full study reports these points: Only a handful of AZD1222 recipients were SARS-CoV-2 seropositive at baseline, limiting conclusions about previously exposed vaccinees. The whole spike protein was spanned by vaccine-associated CD4 TCRs, and dominant responses were seen in regions 160-218 and 743-854. After two AZD1222 doses, both the breadth and the depth of spike-specific TCRs were significantly higher than at day 0 and than in MenACWY recipients. In the small 56-69-year group, the increase in depth fell short of significance, most likely because of low power. Because no day 14 peak-response samples were available, repertoires were characterized only after the peak T cell response. Epitopes outside the regions mutated in the B.1.351 and B.1.1.7 variants were reportedly recognized by nearly half of the unique spike-specific TCRs. Most participants were white British and females outnumbered males, and the authors suggested that clonal diversity may have been underestimated.

The germline V gene yields SNHLY for CDR1 and FYNNEI for CDR2. Taken from cysteine to phenylalanine, the CDR3 has 16 residues. The kept DNA is CDR3 alone, 48 bases in frame from the first base. The germline V and J ends show losses of 5 bases and 7 bases respectively, and no gene match explains 12 bases of the junction. According to the study, the label for this sample's time point signals: baseline before first vaccination. The vaccinee samples were drawn from two UK trials, COV001 and COV002, one of which was a single-blind randomized controlled phase 2/3 trial testing AZD1222 (ChAdOx1 nCoV-19) in healthy adults. For TCRbeta chain sequencing, PBMC samples were collected from trial participants at day 0 and at day 28 after the second dose.

The source is an adult in good health. Here the sequenced sample was peripheral blood, taken on day 0 of AZD1222 vaccination. This receptor chain uses TRBV2 and TRBJ2-1, and 9 junction bases match TRBD1. The DNA sequence is given as TGTGCCAGCAGTCCAAAGCTGGGACAGGGCGGGAATGAGCAGTTCTTC. Translated, it gives CASSPKLGQGGNEQFF.